Reported below is one TCR beta chain. Its specificity is not known. This sample stems from a study of siplizumab effects on memory and regulatory T cells. TCRdb keeps only in-frame clones here, not all; method: immunoSEQ multiplex PCR. The data hold fewer than 120,000 clones, with roughly 90% observed a single time. Study-wide results and limits: Fewer alloreactive sequences mapped to unstimulated CD4+ memory cells under siplizumab. Naive T cells looked more diverse than memory cells, and they looked like major contributors to the alloresponse.

Sequencing was carried out using CD4+ T cells sorted from blood. This receptor was identified in a human donor in good health.

In DNA, the CDR3 is TGCGCCAGCAGCGCGGGACAGGGGTACCGCTCCTACGAGCAGTACTTC. This codes for CASSAGQGYRSYEQYF. V is TRBV5-1 and J is TRBJ2-5, with 10 bases matching TRBD1. The J call could be wrong; TRBJ2-7 is a better fit for the DNA end. The CDR3 is 16 residues long. Germline CDR1 is SGHRS and CDR2 is YFSETQ.